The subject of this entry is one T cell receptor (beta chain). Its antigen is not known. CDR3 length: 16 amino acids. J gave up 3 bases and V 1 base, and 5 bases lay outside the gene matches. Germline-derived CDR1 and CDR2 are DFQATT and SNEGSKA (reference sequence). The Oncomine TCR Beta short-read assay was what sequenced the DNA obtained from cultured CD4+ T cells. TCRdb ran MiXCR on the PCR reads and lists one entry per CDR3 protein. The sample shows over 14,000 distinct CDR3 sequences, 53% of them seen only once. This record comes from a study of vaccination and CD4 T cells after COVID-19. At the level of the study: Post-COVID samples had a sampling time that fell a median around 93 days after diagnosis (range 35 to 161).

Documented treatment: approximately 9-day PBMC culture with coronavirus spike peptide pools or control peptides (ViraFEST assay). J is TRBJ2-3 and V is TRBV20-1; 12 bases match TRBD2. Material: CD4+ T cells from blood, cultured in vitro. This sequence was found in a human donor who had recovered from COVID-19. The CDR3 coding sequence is TGCAGTGCTAGAGGGCCAACTAGCGGGAGGACAGATACGCAGTATTTT. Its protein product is CSARGPTSGRTDTQYF.